This TCR beta chain stems from a study of Tregs in tolerant kidney transplant recipients. Recipients received nonmyeloablative bone marrow transplants from related graft donors, with transient mixed chimerism. Unstimulated Tregs (CD4+CD25+CD127-) and CD4+CD25- non-Tregs were sorted from PBMCs. Clones were read by immunoSEQ multiplex PCR, and TCRdb kept only the in-frame ones, dropping some. The sample contains tens of thousands of clones, about 87% of which appear only once. On this clone itself: The antigen remains undetermined. Other DNA sequences in this sample translate to the same CDR3.

Study-wide results and limits: Tregs expanded with activated donor B cells seemed most donor-specific. Tolerant patients' donor-specific Tregs expanded beyond overall Tregs, suggesting antigen-driven growth.

The CDR3 consists of 12 residues. Trimming stripped 7 bases from V and 3 bases from J, with 6 bases between. Germline V gene sequence: CDR1 LNHDA, CDR2 SQIVND (reference sequence). The sample here was CD4+ T cells from blood (PBMCs), taken 6 months after the transplant. V gene TRBV19 combines with J gene TRBJ2-2; tentative D call: TRBD1 (6 bases). The clonotype was recovered from a human patient who received a combined kidney and bone marrow transplant. A share of the T cells may be of graft donor origin. CDR3: CASTGDTGELFF. CDR3 DNA: TGTGCCAGTACAGGGGACACCGGGGAGCTGTTTTTT.